The rows below give T cell receptor beta chains drawn from one sample of a study of T-cell reconstitution after alpha-beta-depleted transplantation in children. In TCRdb, the PCR reads were re-called with MiXCR into one record per CDR3 protein. The repertoire holds about 22,000 distinct CDR3 sequences, with 9.5% to 13% as singletons. This sample comprised PBMCs from the stem cell graft donor, obtained from the stem cell graft. These receptor sequences come from a human donor who donated a stem cell graft to a child with chronic granulomatous disease. Each CDR3 is given with its conserved first and last residue. D genes are given only for firm matches. Clone size appears in some rows only: once, few, many, or a class for an expanded clone.

CASSQGTSGNQETQYF,TGTGCCAGCAGCCAAGGGACTAGCGGAAATCAAGAGACCCAGTACTTC,TRBD2,TRBV4-2,TRBJ2-5,many
CASSQGPAGRTEAFF,TGTGCCAGCAGCCAAGGACCGGCAGGGAGGACTGAAGCTTTCTTT,NA,TRBV3-1,TRBJ1-1,many
CASSFTPTAYEQYF,TGTGCCAGCAGCTTCACCCCGACAGCCTACGAGCAGTACTTC,NA,TRBV7-9,TRBJ2-7,many
CASMAGSFNTEAFF,TGTGCCAGCATGGCAGGGTCGTTTAACACTGAAGCTTTCTTT,NA,TRBV7-6,TRBJ1-1,many
CASTQDDLGTASFEKLFF,TGTGCCAGCACCCAAGACGACCTGGGGACAGCAAGCTTTGAAAAACTGTTTTTT,TRBD1,TRBV3-1,TRBJ1-4,many
CASSSQAGAGPLNEQFF,TGTGCCAGCAGCTCCCAAGCCGGAGCGGGGCCACTCAATGAGCAGTTCTTC,TRBD2,TRBV7-2,TRBJ2-1,many
CASSPAQGMNTEAFF,TGTGCCAGCAGCCCGGCACAGGGGATGAACACTGAAGCTTTCTTT,TRBD1,TRBV7-9,TRBJ1-1,many
CSGMGQTNEKLFF,TGCAGCGGTATGGGGCAGACGAATGAAAAACTGTTTTTT,NA,TRBV29-1,TRBJ1-4,many
CASSVGGGTPYEQYF,NA,NA,TRBV12-1,TRBJ2-7,many
CASSLSTSGSTDTQYF,TGTGCCAGCAGTTTATCGACTAGCGGGAGCACAGATACGCAGTATTTT,TRBD2,TRBV28,TRBJ2-3,many
CASSPTLGGANGLTF,TGTGCCAGCAGCCCAACTCTTGGTGGGGCCAACGGCCTGACTTTC,NA,TRBV28,TRBJ2-6,NA
CASSVARSSGSRDTQYF,TGTGCCAGCAGCGTAGCGCGATCTAGCGGGAGTCGAGATACGCAGTATTTT,TRBD2,TRBV9,TRBJ2-3,NA
CASSVGSEQYF,TGTGCCAGCAGCGTCGGCTCCGAGCAGTACTTC,NA,TRBV9,TRBJ2-7,medium-sized
CASSPLAQSPTDTQYF,TGTGCCAGCAGTCCACTAGCGCAAAGCCCCACAGATACGCAGTATTTT,TRBD2,TRBV28,TRBJ2-3,many
CASRATRGYTF,TGTGCCAGCCGAGCTACTAGGGGCTACACCTTC,NA,TRBV6-1,TRBJ1-2,once
CASSLRGSGESPEAFF,TGTGCCAGCAGTCTTAGGGGCTCGGGGGAAAGTCCTGAAGCTTTCTTT,NA,TRBV7-8,TRBJ1-1,many
CASRAGADNEQFF,TGTGCCAGCAGGGCGGGAGCAGACAATGAGCAGTTCTTC,TRBD2,TRBV3-1,TRBJ2-1,NA
CASGLGYEQYF,TGTGCTAGTGGTTTGGGGTACGAGCAGTACTTC,NA,TRBV12-5,TRBJ2-7,many
CASSPRGNIPYEQYF,TGTGCCAGCAGCCCGAGAGGGAATATTCCCTACGAGCAGTACTTC,NA,TRBV7-9,TRBJ2-7,many
CASSIGRGNEQFF,TGTGCCAGCAGTATCGGGCGGGGCAATGAGCAGTTCTTC,NA,TRBV27,TRBJ2-1,many
CASSPGGYSNQPQHF,TGTGCCAGCAGCCCAGGGGGCTATAGCAATCAGCCCCAGCATTTT,TRBD1,TRBV7-2,TRBJ1-5,many
CSARDVSGGRDTQYF,TGCAGTGCTAGAGATGTGTCAGGGGGTCGGGATACGCAGTATTTT,TRBD1,TRBV20-1,TRBJ2-3,many
CSARNAGSSTQYF,TGCAGTGCTAGAAATGCGGGGAGCTCGACCCAGTACTTC,NA,TRBV20-1,TRBJ2-5,many
CSVFGGIGFTDTQYF,TGCAGTGTATTTGGGGGCATCGGCTTCACAGATACGCAGTATTTT,NA,TRBV20-1,TRBJ2-3,many
CASSLSTGMNTEAFF,TGTGCCAGCAGTTTGTCCACAGGGATGAACACTGAAGCTTTCTTT,NA,TRBV27,TRBJ1-1,few
CASSLLAGGVNEQFF,TGTGCCAGCAGCCTTTTAGCGGGAGGGGTCAATGAGCAGTTCTTC,TRBD2,TRBV4-2,TRBJ2-1,many
CASRPNRGAGELFF,TGTGCCAGCAGGCCTAACAGGGGCGCCGGGGAGCTGTTTTTT,TRBD1,TRBV7-2,TRBJ2-2,NA
CSARPWTEFEAFF,TGCAGTGCTAGACCATGGACAGAGTTTGAAGCTTTCTTT,NA,TRBV20-1,TRBJ1-1,many
CAVKRQGTDTQYF,TGTGCCGTAAAACGTCAGGGGACTGATACGCAGTATTTT,NA,TRBV12-3/TRBV12-4,TRBJ2-3,many
CASSSQPTKGPNTEAFF,TGTGCCAGCAGCTCTCAGCCAACCAAGGGACCGAACACTGAAGCTTTCTTT,NA,TRBV7-8,TRBJ1-1,many
CTCCLKGTGTSGANVLTF,TGTACCTGCTGTTTAAAGGGGACAGGGACATCTGGGGCCAACGTCCTGACTTTC,TRBD1,TRBV2,TRBJ2-6,NA
CASRPAGGATEAFF,TGTGCCAGCAGACCTGCAGGGGGCGCCACTGAAGCTTTCTTT,TRBD1,TRBV12-3/TRBV12-4,TRBJ1-1,many
CSVGKGAGETQYF,TGCAGCGTGGGGAAAGGGGCAGGAGAGACCCAGTACTTC,NA,TRBV29-1,TRBJ2-5,many
CAISPPGGDSSTYEQYF,TGTGCCATCAGTCCGCCGGGTGGGGACAGCTCGACGTACGAGCAGTACTTC,TRBD1,TRBV10-3,TRBJ2-7,many
CASSRDNTDTQYF,TGTGCCAGTAGTCGGGACAACACAGATACGCAGTATTTT,NA,TRBV19,TRBJ2-3,many
CSVTGISGANVLTF,TGCAGCGTGACAGGGATATCTGGGGCCAACGTCCTGACTTTC,TRBD1,TRBV29-1,TRBJ2-6,many
CASSSPLGGETYNEQFF,TGTGCCAGCAGTTCCCCCCTTGGGGGAGAGACCTACAATGAGCAGTTCTTC,NA,TRBV12-3/TRBV12-4,TRBJ2-1,many
CSVEDRLRDEQFF,TGCAGCGTTGAAGATCGTCTACGGGATGAGCAGTTCTTC,NA,TRBV29-1,TRBJ2-1,many
CASSLYGTGTYEQYF,TGTGCCAGCAGCTTATATGGGACAGGGACCTACGAGCAGTACTTC,TRBD1,TRBV7-2,TRBJ2-7,many
CASSLVAGGSTDTQYF,TGTGCCAGCAGCTTAGTGGCGGGTGGTAGCACAGATACGCAGTATTTT,NA,TRBV7-6,TRBJ2-3,many
CASSLGWAGEGDTEAFF,TGTGCCAGCAGCTTAGGCTGGGCAGGGGAGGGCGACACTGAAGCTTTCTTT,NA,TRBV13,TRBJ1-1,many
CASSLSPTDSNQPQHF,TGTGCCAGCAGTTTATCCCCGACAGATAGCAATCAGCCCCAGCATTTT,NA,TRBV27,TRBJ1-5,many
CASSRKIRRFINNEQFF,TGTGCCAGCAGCAGAAAAATCCGCAGATTCATCAACAATGAGCAGTTCTTC,NA,TRBV21-1,TRBJ2-1,many
CSARGAFF,TGCAGTGCTAGAGGGGCTTTCTTT,NA,TRBV20-1,TRBJ1-1,NA
CATSGPGRHSNTEAFF,TGTGCCACCAGTGGACCAGGGAGACATTCTAACACTGAAGCTTTCTTT,NA,TRBV24-1,TRBJ1-1,few
CSVASGQVVHEQYF,TGCAGCGTTGCATCGGGACAGGTTGTCCACGAGCAGTACTTC,TRBD1,TRBV29-1,TRBJ2-7,NA
CSAGGDEQFF,TGCAGTGCCGGGGGGGATGAGCAGTTCTTC,TRBD2,TRBV20-1,TRBJ2-1,many
CASSVLVGYNEQFF,TGTGCCAGCAGTGTTTTAGTGGGGTACAATGAGCAGTTCTTC,NA,TRBV6-4,TRBJ2-1,many
CASSLGVTTSGNTIYF,TGTGCCAGCAGCTTAGGGGTCACTACCTCTGGAAACACCATATATTTT,NA,TRBV7-9,TRBJ1-3,many
CASTLLTGEETQYF,TGTGCCAGCACCCTCCTCACAGGGGAAGAGACCCAGTACTTC,TRBD1,TRBV28,TRBJ2-5,many
CSGKSGGNEQFF,TGCAGCGGTAAGAGCGGAGGGAATGAGCAGTTCTTC,NA,TRBV29-1,TRBJ2-1,many
CASSFRTSGRTDTQYF,TGCGCCAGCAGCTTCCGGACTAGCGGGAGAACAGATACGCAGTATTTT,TRBD2,TRBV5-1,TRBJ2-3,many
CASSSEISNQPQHF,TGTGCCAGCAGCTCAGAAATTAGCAATCAGCCCCAGCATTTT,NA,TRBV11-2,TRBJ1-5,NA
CSVEKEGYNNSPLHF,TGCAGCGTTGAAAAAGAGGGGTACAATAATTCACCCCTCCACTTT,NA,TRBV29-1,TRBJ1-6,many